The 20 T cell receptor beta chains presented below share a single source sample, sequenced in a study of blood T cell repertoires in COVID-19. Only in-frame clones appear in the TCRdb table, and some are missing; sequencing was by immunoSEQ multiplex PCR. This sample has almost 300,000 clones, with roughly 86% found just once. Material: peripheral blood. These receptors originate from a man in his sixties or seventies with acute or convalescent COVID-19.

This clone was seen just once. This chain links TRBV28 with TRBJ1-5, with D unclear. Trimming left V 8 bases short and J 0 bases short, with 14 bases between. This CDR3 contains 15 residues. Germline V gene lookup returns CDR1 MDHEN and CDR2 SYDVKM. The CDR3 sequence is CASSTPQISNQPQHF. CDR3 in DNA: TGTGCCAGCTCCACCCCACAGATTAGCAATCAGCCCCAGCATTTT. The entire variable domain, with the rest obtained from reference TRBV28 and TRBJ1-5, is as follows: DVKVTQSSRYLVKRTGEKVFLECVQDMDHENMFWYRQDPGLGLRLIYFSYDVKMKEKGDIPEGYSVSREKKERFSLILESASTNQTSMYLCASSTPQISNQPQHFGDGTRLSIL.

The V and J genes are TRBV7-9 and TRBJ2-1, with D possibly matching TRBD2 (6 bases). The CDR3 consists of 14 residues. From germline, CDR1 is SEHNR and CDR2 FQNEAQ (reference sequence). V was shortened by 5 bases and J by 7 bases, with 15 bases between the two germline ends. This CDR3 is CASSLRDLVNEQFF. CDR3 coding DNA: TGTGCCAGCAGCCTGAGGGACTTGGTGAATGAGCAGTTCTTC. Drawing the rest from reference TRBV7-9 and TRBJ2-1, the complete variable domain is DTGVSQNPRHKITKRGQNVTFRCDPISEHNRLYWYRQTLGQGPEFLTYFQNEAQLEKSRLLSDRFSAERPKGSFSTLEIQRTEQGDSAMYLCASSLRDLVNEQFFGPGTRLTVL.

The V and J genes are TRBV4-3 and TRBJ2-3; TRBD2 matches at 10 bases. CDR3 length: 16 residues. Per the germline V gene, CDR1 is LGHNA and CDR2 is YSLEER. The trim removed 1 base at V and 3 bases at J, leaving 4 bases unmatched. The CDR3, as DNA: TGCGCCAGCAGCCAAGGACAAGCGGGGGGGACAGATACGCAGTATTTT. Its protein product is CASSQGQAGGTDTQYF.

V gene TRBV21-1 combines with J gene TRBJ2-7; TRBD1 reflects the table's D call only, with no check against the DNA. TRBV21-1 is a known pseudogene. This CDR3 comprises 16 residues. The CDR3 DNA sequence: TGTGCCAGCAGCAAAAGGTGGAGACAGGGGGCAGGGGAGCAGTACTTC. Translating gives CASSKRWRQGAGEQYF.

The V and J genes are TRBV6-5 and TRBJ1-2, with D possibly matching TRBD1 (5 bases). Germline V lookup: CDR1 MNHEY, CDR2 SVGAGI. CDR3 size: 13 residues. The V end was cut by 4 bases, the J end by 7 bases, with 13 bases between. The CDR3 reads CASSSRVVSGYTF. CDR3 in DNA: TGTGCCAGCAGTTCCAGGGTCGTCTCTGGCTACACCTTC.

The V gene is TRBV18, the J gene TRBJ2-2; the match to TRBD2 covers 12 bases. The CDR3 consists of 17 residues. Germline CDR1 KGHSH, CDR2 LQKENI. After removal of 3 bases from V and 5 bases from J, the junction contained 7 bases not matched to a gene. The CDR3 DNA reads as TGTGCCAGCTCACCGAGACTAGCGGGAGAAGGTACCGGGGAGCTGTTTTTT. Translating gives CASSPRLAGEGTGELFF.

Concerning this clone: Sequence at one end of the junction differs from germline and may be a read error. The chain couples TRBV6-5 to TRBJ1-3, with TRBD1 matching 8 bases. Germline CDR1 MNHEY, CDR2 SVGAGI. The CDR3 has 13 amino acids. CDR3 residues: CASSDSTGVTIYF. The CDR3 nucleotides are TGTGCCAGCAGTGACTCGACAGGGGTCACCATATATTTT.

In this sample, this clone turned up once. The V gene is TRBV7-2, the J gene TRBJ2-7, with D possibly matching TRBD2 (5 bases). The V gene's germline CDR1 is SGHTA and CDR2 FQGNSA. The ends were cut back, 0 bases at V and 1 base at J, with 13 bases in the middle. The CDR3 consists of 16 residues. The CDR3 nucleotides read TGTGCCAGCAGCTTAGCGGCGAGTAGCGTTTCCTACGAGCAGTACTTC. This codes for CASSLAASSVSYEQYF.

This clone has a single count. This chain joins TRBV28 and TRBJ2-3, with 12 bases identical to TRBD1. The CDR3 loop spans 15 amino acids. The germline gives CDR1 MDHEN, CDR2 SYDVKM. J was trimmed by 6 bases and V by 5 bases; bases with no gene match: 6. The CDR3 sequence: CASSAPGQGADTQYF. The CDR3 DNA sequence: TGTGCCAGCAGTGCACCGGGACAGGGGGCTGATACGCAGTATTTT.

CDR3 protein: CASRLELTPPVNSPLHF. The CDR3 DNA reads TGTGCCAGCAGATTAGAATTGACACCTCCGGTAAATTCACCCCTCCACTTT. The chain is built from TRBV21-1 and TRBJ1-6; the DNA was not compared with TRBD1, the D call given in the table. TRBV21-1 is labeled a pseudogene. This CDR3 contains 17 residues.

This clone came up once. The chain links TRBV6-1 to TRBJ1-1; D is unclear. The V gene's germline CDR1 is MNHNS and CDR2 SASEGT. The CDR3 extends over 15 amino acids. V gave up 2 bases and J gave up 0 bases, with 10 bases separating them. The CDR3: CASSEWEEMNTEAFF. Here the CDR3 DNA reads TGTGCCAGCAGTGAATGGGAGGAGATGAACACTGAAGCTTTCTTT.

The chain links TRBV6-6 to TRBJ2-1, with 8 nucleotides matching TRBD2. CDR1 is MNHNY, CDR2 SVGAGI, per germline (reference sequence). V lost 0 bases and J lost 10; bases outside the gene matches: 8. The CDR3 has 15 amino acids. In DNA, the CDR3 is TGTGCCAGCAGTTACTCGCGGGAGGCCCCCTGGGAGCAGTTCTTC. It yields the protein CASSYSREAPWEQFF.

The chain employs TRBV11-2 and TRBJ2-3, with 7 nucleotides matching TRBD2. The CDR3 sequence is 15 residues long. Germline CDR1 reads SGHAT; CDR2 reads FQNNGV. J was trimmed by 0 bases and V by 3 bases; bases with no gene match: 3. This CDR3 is CASSFWGGSTDTQYF. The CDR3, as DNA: TGTGCCAGCAGCTTTTGGGGGGGAAGCACAGATACGCAGTATTTT.

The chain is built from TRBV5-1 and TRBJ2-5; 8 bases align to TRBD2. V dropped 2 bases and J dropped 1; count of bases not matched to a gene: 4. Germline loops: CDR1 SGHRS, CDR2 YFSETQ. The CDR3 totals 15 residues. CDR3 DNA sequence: TGCGCCAGCAGCTTTGACGGACTAGCCCAAGAGACCCAGTACTTC. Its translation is CASSFDGLAQETQYF.

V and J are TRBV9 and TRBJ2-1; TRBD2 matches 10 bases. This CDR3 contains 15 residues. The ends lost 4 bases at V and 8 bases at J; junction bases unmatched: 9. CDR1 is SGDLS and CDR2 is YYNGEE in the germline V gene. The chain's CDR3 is CASSWGLASLDEQFF. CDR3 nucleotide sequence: TGTGCCAGCAGCTGGGGACTAGCGTCTTTAGATGAGCAGTTCTTC. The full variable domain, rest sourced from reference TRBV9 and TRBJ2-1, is DSGVTQTPKHLITATGQRVTLRCSPRSGDLSVYWYQQSLDQGLQFLIQYYNGEERAKGNILERFSAQQFPDLHSELNLSSLELGDSALYFCASSWGLASLDEQFFGPGTRLTVL.

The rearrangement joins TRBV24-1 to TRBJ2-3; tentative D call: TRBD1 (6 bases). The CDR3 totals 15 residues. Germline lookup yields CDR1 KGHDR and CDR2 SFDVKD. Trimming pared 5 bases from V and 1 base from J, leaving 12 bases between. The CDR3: CATSGGQAGTDTQYF. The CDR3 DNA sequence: TGTGCCACCAGTGGGGGACAAGCTGGCACAGATACGCAGTATTTT.

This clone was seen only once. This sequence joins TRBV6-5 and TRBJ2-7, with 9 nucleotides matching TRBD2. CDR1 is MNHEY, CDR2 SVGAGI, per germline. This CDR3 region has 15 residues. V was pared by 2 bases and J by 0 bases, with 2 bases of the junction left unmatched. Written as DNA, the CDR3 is TGTGCCAGCAGTTACACTAGCGGGTCCTCCTACGAGCAGTACTTC. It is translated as CASSYTSGSSYEQYF.

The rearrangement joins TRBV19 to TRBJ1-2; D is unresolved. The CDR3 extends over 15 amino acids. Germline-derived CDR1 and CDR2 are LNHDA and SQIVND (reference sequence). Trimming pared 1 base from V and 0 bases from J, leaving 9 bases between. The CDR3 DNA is TGTGCCAGTAGTATAGTGGGGAGTCCTAACTATGGCTACACCTTC. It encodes CASSIVGSPNYGYTF.

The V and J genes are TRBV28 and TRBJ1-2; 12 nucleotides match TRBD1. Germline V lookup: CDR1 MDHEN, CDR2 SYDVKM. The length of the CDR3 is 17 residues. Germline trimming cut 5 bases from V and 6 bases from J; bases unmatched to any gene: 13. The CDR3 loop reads CASSVTSGTGGFHGYTF. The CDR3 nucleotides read TGTGCCAGCAGTGTAACCTCCGGGACAGGGGGCTTTCATGGCTACACCTTC.

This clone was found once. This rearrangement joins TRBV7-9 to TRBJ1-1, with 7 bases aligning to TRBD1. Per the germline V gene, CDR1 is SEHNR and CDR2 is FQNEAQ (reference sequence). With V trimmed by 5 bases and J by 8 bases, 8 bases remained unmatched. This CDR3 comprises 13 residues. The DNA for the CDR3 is TGTGCCAGCAGCCGCATAGGGACAGCCGAAGCTTTCTTT. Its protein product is CASSRIGTAEAFF.